The clone carrying this T cell receptor (beta chain) has a count of ten or more. The entry originates in a study of T-cell reconstitution after alpha-beta-depleted transplantation in children. TCRbeta library preparation incorporated unique molecular identifiers. TCRdb re-called the PCR reads through MiXCR, storing one row per CDR3 protein. The profile shows about 610,000 distinct CDR3 sequences, about 11% of them singletons. The CDR3 consists of 14 residues. With 6 bases removed from V and 2 bases from J, the gap between germline ends came to 15 bases. Looked up from germline, CDR1 is SQVTM and CDR2 is ANQGSEA.

The specimen comprised PBMCs from the stem cell graft donor, sampled from the stem cell graft. This chain links TRBV29-1 with TRBJ2-3; the D gene could be TRBD1 or TRBD2 (5 bases each). This TCR was recovered from a human donor who donated a stem cell graft to a child with acute myeloid leukemia. This CDR3 is CSVAVRDPTDTQYF. The DNA for the CDR3 is TGCAGCGTCGCCGTAAGGGACCCCACAGATACGCAGTATTTT.